This T cell receptor beta chain was documented in a study of blood T cell repertoires in COVID-19. Profiled with immunoSEQ multiplex PCR; TCRdb holds only in-frame clones, not every one. This sample has about 150,000 clones, with about 88% found just once. Germline assignment: CDR1 SGDLS and CDR2 YYNGEE. The V and J ends lost 0 bases and 2 bases respectively, with 14 bases between them. This CDR3 region has 16 residues. This sequence joins TRBV9 and TRBJ1-1; D uncertain. The clonotype comes from a man in his forties or fifties who had recovered from COVID-19. The sequenced material came from PBMCs or T cells enriched from blood (not recorded which). The CDR3: CASSVDSGRGNTEAFF. The DNA of the CDR3 is TGTGCCAGCAGCGTAGATTCCGGCCGCGGAAACACTGAAGCTTTCTTT.